The 8 T cell receptor beta chains given below trace back to one sample, sequenced in a study of blood T cell repertoires in COVID-19. Some clones are missing from TCRdb's copy, which holds only in-frame ones; the method was immunoSEQ multiplex PCR. The sample holds 400,000 to 500,000 clones, roughly 90% seen once. Sequencing was performed on PBMCs or T cells enriched from blood (not recorded which). The receptors originated from a woman aged 18-29 years who had been exposed to COVID-19.

This clone appeared a single time. The gene calls are TRBV28 and TRBJ1-2; D unclear. This CDR3 region has 14 residues. Trimming removed 3 bases at V and 5 bases at J, with 13 bases between. Per the germline V gene, CDR1 is MDHEN and CDR2 is SYDVKM. The CDR3 reads CASSFTVREYGYTF. CDR3 coding DNA: TGTGCCAGCAGTTTCACAGTCAGAGAGTATGGCTACACCTTC.

This sequence joins TRBV5-5 and TRBJ2-1; D is possibly TRBD1 (6 bases). Germline loops: CDR1 SGHKS, CDR2 YYEKEE (reference sequence). The germline V and J ends were trimmed by 6 bases and 1 base, with 17 bases remaining between them. The CDR3 spans 16 residues. The CDR3: CASTNTGIGSYNEQFF. Written as DNA, the CDR3 is TGTGCCAGCACCAACACAGGGATTGGGTCCTACAATGAGCAGTTCTTC.

This sequence joins TRBV29-1 and TRBJ1-2, with 10 positions matching TRBD1. The CDR3 has 12 residues. Unmatched junction bases numbered 7, after V lost 7 bases and J lost 8 bases. CDR1 is SQVTM and CDR2 is ANQGSEA in the germline V gene. In DNA, the CDR3 is TGCAGCGGAATGGACAGGGGGGAAGGCTACACCTTC. Protein product: CSGMDRGEGYTF. Complete variable domain (other parts from reference TRBV29-1 and TRBJ1-2): SAVISQKPSRDICQRGTSLTIQCQVDSQVTMMFWYRQQPGQSLTLIATANQGSEATYESGFVIDKFPISRPNLTFSTLTVSNMSPEDSSIYLCSGMDRGEGYTFGSGTRLTVV.

The rearrangement uses TRBV5-4 and TRBJ2-3, with D tentatively TRBD2 (6 bases). The V end was cut by 1 base, the J end by 2 bases, with 14 bases between. CDR1 is SGHNT, CDR2 YYREEE, per germline (reference sequence). The CDR3 sequence is 16 residues long. CDR3 coding DNA: TGTGCCAGCAGCTTGTTCGGGACTCATTACACAGATACGCAGTATTTT. It codes for CASSLFGTHYTDTQYF.

The J gene is TRBJ2-3, the V gene TRBV18, with D uncertain. The CDR3 has 13 amino acids. Germline CDR1 KGHSH, CDR2 LQKENI. With 1 base removed from V and 4 bases from J, the gap between germline ends came to 6 bases. The CDR3 bases are TGTGCCAGCTCACCACGGGCATCAGATACGCAGTATTTT. Amino acid sequence: CASSPRASDTQYF.

The rearrangement uses TRBV28 and TRBJ1-2, with D maybe TRBD1 (6 bases). With 7 bases removed from V and 4 bases from J, the gap between germline ends came to 10 bases. Germline V gene sequence: CDR1 MDHEN, CDR2 SYDVKM. This CDR3 has 12 residues. The CDR3, as DNA: TGTGCCAGCAAGGGCAGGGGCTATGGCTACACCTTC. It translates to CASKGRGYGYTF.

The chain employs TRBV23-1 and TRBJ2-2, with TRBD2 matching 9 bases. TRBV23-1 qualifies as an ORF whose function is uncertain. The CDR3 length is 22 residues. Trimming took 2 bases from V and 1 from J; bases not matched to a gene: 20. The chain's CDR3 is CASSQNPGGTGGRAMNTGELFF. CDR3 sequence (DNA): TGCGCCAGCAGTCAAAATCCAGGGGGGACTGGCGGGAGGGCCATGAACACCGGGGAGCTGTTTTTT.

The J gene is TRBJ1-2, the V gene TRBV4-1; 7 bases map to TRBD1. This CDR3 region has 18 residues. Losses at the gene ends were 1 base for V and 1 base for J; bases not matched to a gene: 12. Germline loops: CDR1 MGHRA, CDR2 YSYEKL. CDR3 nucleotides: TGCGCCAGCAGCCAAGTTACAGGGGATCCCTACATTAACTATGGCTACACCTTC. It is translated as CASSQVTGDPYINYGYTF.